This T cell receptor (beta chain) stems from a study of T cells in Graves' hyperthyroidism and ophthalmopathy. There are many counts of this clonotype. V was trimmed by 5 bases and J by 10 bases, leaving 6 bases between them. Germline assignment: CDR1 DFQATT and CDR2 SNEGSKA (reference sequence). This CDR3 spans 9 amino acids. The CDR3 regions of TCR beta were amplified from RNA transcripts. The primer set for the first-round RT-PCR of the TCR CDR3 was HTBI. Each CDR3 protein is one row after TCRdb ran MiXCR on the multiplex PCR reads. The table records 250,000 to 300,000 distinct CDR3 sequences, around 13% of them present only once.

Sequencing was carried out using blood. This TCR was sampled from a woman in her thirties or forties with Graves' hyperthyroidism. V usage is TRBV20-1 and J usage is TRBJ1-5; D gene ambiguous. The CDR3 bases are TGCAGTGCTGGGGAACCCCAGCATTTT. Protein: CSAGEPQHF.